A selection of T cell receptor beta chains follows, all from one sample in a study of CD8 T cells in Susac syndrome. TCRdb re-called the immunoSEQ multiplex PCR reads with MiXCR, one entry per CDR3 protein. The sample shows 70,000 to 100,000 distinct CDR3 sequences, approximately 96% of them seen only once. Sequencing was performed on CD8+ T cells from PBMCs. The origin of the receptors is a human donor with Susac syndrome. Each CDR3 is given with its conserved first and last residue. Fields, in order: clone size, J gene, D gene, V gene, CDR3 protein. The D gene is left open where the match is weak. Size tells how often a clone was seen (once, few, many) or the class of an expanded clone, and some rows leave it out.

NA | TRBJ1-1 | NA | TRBV30 | CALRAGMNTEAFF
NA | TRBJ1-1 | NA | TRBV20-1 | CSVWGGLTEAFF
NA | TRBJ2-5 | NA | TRBV5-1 | CASSLGRGREGRETQYF
NA | TRBJ2-5 | NA | TRBV12-3/TRBV12-4 | CASSRTPPVTQYF
once | TRBJ1-6 | NA | TRBV20-1 | CSARRQGVNSPLHF
NA | TRBJ2-5 | TRBD1 | TRBV5-4 | CASRTGGEETQYF
NA | TRBJ1-4 | NA | TRBV30 | CAWSVGGFGEKLFF
NA | TRBJ1-2 | TRBD1 | TRBV12-3/TRBV12-4 | CASSALTGGYGYTF
NA | TRBJ2-5 | NA | TRBV6-2/TRBV6-3 | CASTPYSGHQETQYF
NA | TRBJ1-5 | NA | TRBV19 | CASSIAAGLNQPQHF
NA | TRBJ1-2 | NA | TRBV29-1 | CSVGGTQLYGYTF
NA | TRBJ1-1 | NA | TRBV5-6 | CASSLVSRTEAFF
NA | TRBJ2-5 | NA | TRBV5-4 | CASSLDGGAIRETQYF
NA | TRBJ2-5 | NA | TRBV25-1 | CASSEETQYF
NA | TRBJ2-2 | TRBD1 | TRBV2 | CASRTGGGTGELFF
NA | TRBJ1-1 | NA | TRBV15 | CATSPQWGQGGAEAFF
NA | TRBJ2-7 | NA | TRBV28 | CASTLGDEQYF
NA | TRBJ1-1 | NA | TRBV5-1 | CASSPDGRLNTEAFF
NA | TRBJ2-5 | NA | TRBV3-1 | CASSQARAATQYF
NA | TRBJ2-7 | TRBD1 | TRBV30 | CAWSGGQSSYEQYF
NA | TRBJ2-7 | NA | TRBV11-3 | CASSQGKGYEQYF